This T cell receptor beta chain was found in a study of blood T cells in healthy people across ages. Per germline, CDR1 SEHNR and CDR2 FQNEAQ (reference sequence). Trimming removed 4 bases at V and 0 bases at J, with 13 bases between. The CDR3 is made up of 16 amino acids. The authors ran a second PCR of roughly 6 to 12 cycles using a sample-barcoded 5' primer and a J-beta primer mix. TCRdb processed the 5' RACE reads anew with MiXCR; each CDR3 protein has one entry. The sample has 1.5 million to 2 million distinct CDR3 sequences, 28% seen once. The V call is TRBV7-9, the J call TRBJ2-1; a possible D gene is TRBD2 (6 bases). The source material was blood. This TCR was recovered from a woman aged 25 to 39 in good health. CDR3 sequence: CASSSGVWSSYNEQFF. The CDR3 DNA is TGTGCCAGCAGCTCGGGAGTCTGGAGCTCCTACAATGAGCAGTTCTTC.